This T cell receptor beta chain came from a study of T cell changes during pregnancy in multiple sclerosis. Data came from immunoSEQ multiplex PCR; TCRdb stores just in-frame clones and leaves some out. The sample carries 100,000 or so clones, about 94% recorded once. Trimming cost V 2 bases and J 7 bases, with 15 bases left between them. This CDR3 region has 15 residues. Looked up from germline, CDR1 is MGHRA and CDR2 is YSYEKL. This clone has only one observation. The sequence came from a female donor with multiple sclerosis, enrolled in a pregnancy study. The material sequenced was peripheral blood, taken before pregnancy. This sequence joins TRBV4-1 and TRBJ1-5, with unresolved D. For the CDR3, the DNA is TGCGCCAGCAGCCAATTTGCGGGCGCGGGGCAGCCCCAGCATTTT. It encodes CASSQFAGAGQPQHF.